The rows below give T cell receptor beta chains drawn from one sample of a study of T cells in Graves' hyperthyroidism and ophthalmopathy. Each CDR3 protein is one row after TCRdb ran MiXCR on the multiplex PCR reads. The data contain about 350,000 distinct CDR3 sequences, around a sixth of them seen just once; the ten biggest clones take up around a sixth. The specimen sequenced was blood. The source is a woman in her thirties or forties with Graves' ophthalmopathy. Both conserved end residues are part of each CDR3. Each record gives: V gene, J gene, CDR3 protein.

v_gene: TRBV7-9
j_gene: TRBJ1-1
CDR3aa: CASRPGQGWTEAFF

v_gene: TRBV20-1
j_gene: TRBJ1-2
CDR3aa: CSAVPRTGTYGYTF

v_gene: TRBV6-5
j_gene: TRBJ1-2
CDR3aa: CASASEHRAGYGYTF

v_gene: TRBV10-3
j_gene: TRBJ1-5
CDR3aa: CAISEWGGGSNQPQHF

v_gene: TRBV3-1
j_gene: TRBJ2-7
CDR3aa: CASSDPGGEQYF

v_gene: TRBV28
j_gene: TRBJ2-5
CDR3aa: CASSHRQGLLQETQYF

v_gene: TRBV6-2/TRBV6-3
j_gene: TRBJ2-7
CDR3aa: CASSYSSGKAYEQYF

v_gene: TRBV20-1
j_gene: TRBJ2-5
CDR3aa: CSATKLGLQETQYF

v_gene: TRBV12-3/TRBV12-4
j_gene: TRBJ2-7
CDR3aa: CASSPRGVKTYEQYF

v_gene: TRBV27
j_gene: TRBJ2-7
CDR3aa: CASSLAGGPSEQYF

v_gene: TRBV7-6
j_gene: TRBJ2-7
CDR3aa: CASSPTQGSGYEQYF

v_gene: TRBV6-2/TRBV6-3
j_gene: TRBJ1-5
CDR3aa: CASSYSGRDSNQPQHF

v_gene: TRBV10-3
j_gene: TRBJ1-3
CDR3aa: CAISDGTGAKNTIYF

v_gene: TRBV6-1
j_gene: TRBJ1-3
CDR3aa: CASSPRAFSGNTIYF

v_gene: TRBV12-3/TRBV12-4
j_gene: TRBJ2-4
CDR3aa: CASSFAKNIQYF

v_gene: TRBV7-3
j_gene: TRBJ1-1
CDR3aa: CASSLGAENTEAFF

v_gene: TRBV29-1
j_gene: TRBJ2-7
CDR3aa: CSVEDRGSGEQYF